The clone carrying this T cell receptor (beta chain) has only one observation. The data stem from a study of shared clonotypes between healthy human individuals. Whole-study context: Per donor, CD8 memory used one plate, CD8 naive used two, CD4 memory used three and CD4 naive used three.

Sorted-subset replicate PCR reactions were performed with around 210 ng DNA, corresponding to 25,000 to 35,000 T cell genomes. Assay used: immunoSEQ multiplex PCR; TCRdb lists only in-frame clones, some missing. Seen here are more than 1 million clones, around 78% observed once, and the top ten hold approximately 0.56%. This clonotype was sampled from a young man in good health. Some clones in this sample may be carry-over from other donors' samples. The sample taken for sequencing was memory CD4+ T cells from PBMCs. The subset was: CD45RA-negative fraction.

In nucleotides, the CDR3 is TGTGCCAGCAGCGAGGGGGCGCGTGTAGGCTACACCTTC. This encodes CASSEGARVGYTF. This rearrangement joins TRBV5-6 to TRBJ1-2, with TRBD1 matching 7 bases. This CDR3 is built from 13 residues. Trimming took 4 bases from V and 8 from J; bases not matched to a gene: 8. Germline V gene sequence: CDR1 SGHDT, CDR2 YYEEEE.